This note documents a single T cell receptor (beta chain) sequence. Control patients had untreated stable or active relapsing-remitting multiple sclerosis by revised McDonald criteria. Negative isolation yielded CD8+ and CD4+ T cells; FACS enriched TEMRA cells. CDR3 length: 15 amino acids. V lost 4 bases and J 4 bases, leaving 14 bases between the germline ends. Germline CDR1 and CDR2: LGHDT and YNNKEL (reference sequence). A quantity of about 0.5 to 1 ug RNA underwent reverse transcription using random hexamers. The method of amplification for TCR beta CDR3 was immunoSEQ multiplex PCR, covering 54 Vbeta and 13 Jbeta. TCRdb recomputed calls from the immunoSEQ multiplex PCR reads with MiXCR, one row per CDR3 protein. The sample records hundreds of thousands of distinct CDR3 sequences, approximately 81% being singletons. This sample was taken from a study of CD8 T cells in Susac syndrome.

Sequencing input: CD8+ T cells from PBMCs. This rearrangement joins TRBV3-1 to TRBJ1-3, with D possibly TRBD1 on 5 matching bases. The clonotype comes from a human donor with multiple sclerosis. The CDR3 protein is CASSPTGTRGNTIYF. The DNA of the CDR3 is TGTGCCAGCAGCCCTACCGGGACCCGGGGAAACACCATATATTTT.